The subject of this entry is one TCR beta chain. The target of this receptor is not known. The input lacks base qualities; no much larger clone sits a single base away. Genomic DNA was extracted from sorted cells for sequencing of the TCRbeta CDR3 region. The immunoSEQ Assay was used for sequencing of TCRbeta CDR3 regions. The immuneACCESS repertoire file appears here via TCRdb, limited to in-frame rearrangements. These files lack a portion of the clones; in checked studies, under half of the deficit traces to unresolved V genes, and the cause of the others is not known. Here the sample has roughly 70,000 clones; around 89% occur a single time. The top ten clones comprise roughly 0.56% of the sample. The data derive from a study of OX40 agonist ivuxolimab in advanced cancers. Concerning the study at large: Ivuxolimab was a fully human IgG2 agonistic monoclonal antibody targeting the costimulatory receptor OX40 (CD134). Intravenous ivuxolimab was administered to patients every 2 weeks at six dose levels: 0.01, 0.1, 0.3, 1.5, 3 and 10 mg/kg. Among the approximately 50 dose-escalation patients, some 20 had hepatocellular carcinoma, approximately 15 melanoma, 9 renal cell carcinoma and 9 head and neck cancer. A male proportion of nearly 85% and a mean age of roughly 55 years, ranging from about 20 to 79, were recorded for the dose-escalation cohort. Patients were allowed to have had prior anti-PD-1, anti-PD-L1 or anti-CTLA-4 therapy, and 40% to 45% of the dose-escalation patients had previously received checkpoint inhibitors. Partial responses occurred in three dose-escalation patients: two with cutaneous melanoma and one with hepatocellular carcinoma. The purpose of peripheral TCRbeta sequencing was to test whether ivuxolimab changed TCR sequence diversity and led to clonal T-cell expansion. The paper describes the monotherapy dose-escalation part (N of about 52 patients) of the phase I trial of ivuxolimab.

As encoded in the germline V gene, CDR1 is MGHRA while CDR2 is YSYEKL. From V the trimming removes 1 base and from J it removes 4 bases, while the gene matches leave 7 bases of the junction unaccounted for. The CDR3 measures 16 amino acids from cysteine to phenylalanine. Just the 48-base CDR3 DNA is kept, in frame starting at base 1. On the study overall, not on this receptor specifically: In the 0.1-3.0 mg/kg groups, partial responders were among the patients with the lowest normalized peripheral clonal expansion, particularly in CD8+ T cells. Clonal expansion of both CD4+ and CD8+ blood T cells was observed from baseline to week 6 at doses 0.1 to 3.0 mg/kg. Low levels of normalized T-cell clonal expansion were also seen in some patients who did not respond. The antigen specificity of the clonally expanded peripheral T cells was not determined. On average, CD8+ T cells showed more expanded clones than CD4+ T cells after ivuxolimab.

The trial excluded patients who had a history of autoimmune disease or were on systemic immunosuppression. In every dose cohort, peripheral blood was drawn for TCR sequencing at baseline, cycle 4 day 1, and cycle 7 day 1. Samples were obtained from an open-label, multicenter, first-in-human phase I dose-escalation trial of ivuxolimab. The trial enrolled adults with locally advanced or metastatic head and neck squamous cell, hepatocellular, melanoma or renal cell carcinoma. Before TCR sequencing, CD4+ T cells and CD8+ T cells from peripheral blood were sorted into separate populations. The sequencing here drew on CD4+ or CD8+ T cells sorted from blood, taken in a trial of the OX40 agonist ivuxolimab. This clonotype originated in an adult with an advanced solid tumor such as melanoma, head and neck, liver or kidney cancer. The V gene is TRBV4-1 and the J gene is TRBJ2-5, and TRBD2 matches 9 of the central bases. The sequenced DNA is TGCGCCAGCAGCCAAGCTGCGCGGGAGGGCCTAGAGACCCAGTACTTC. Translated, it reads CASSQAAREGLETQYF.